This T cell receptor beta chain was captured by sequencing in a study of T-cell reconstitution after alpha-beta-depleted transplantation in children. Unique molecular identifiers were built into the TCRbeta library. TCRdb redid the calling of the PCR reads with MiXCR, one entry per CDR3 protein. The data contain almost 600,000 distinct CDR3 sequences, more than 20% of them singletons. Study results and limitations: Hyperexpanded clones declined; after one year, newly produced T cells mostly supplied diversity.

A note on this clonotype: Its antigen remains unidentified.

This CDR3 is 14 amino acids long. The V gene lost 5 bases and the J gene lost 2 bases, with 14 bases spanning the gap. Germline V gene data show CDR1 as SGHRS and CDR2 as YFSETQ. The sample was PBMCs, taken before TCRalphabeta/CD19-depleted stem cell transplant. The source of this sequence is a boy in the first two years of life with Wiskott-Aldrich syndrome, due to receive a stem cell transplant. The V and J genes are TRBV5-1 and TRBJ2-7; D not certain. CDR3 sequence reads: CASRILSGAYEQYF. The CDR3 coding sequence is TGCGCCAGCAGAATTCTATCTGGGGCCTACGAGCAGTACTTC.